Shown below are 14 T cell receptor beta chains from a single sample sequenced in a study of CD8 T cells in Susac syndrome. Random hexamers were used to reverse transcribe an amount of about 0.5 to 1 ug RNA. TCRdb fed the immunoSEQ multiplex PCR reads into MiXCR, producing one record per CDR3 protein. The sample shows about 73,000 distinct CDR3 sequences, approximately 94% of them seen only once. Input material: CD8+ T cells from PBMCs. These receptors came from a human donor with multiple sclerosis.

V is TRBV9 and J is TRBJ1-5; 7 nucleotides line up with TRBD1. V trimming: 0 bases; J trimming: 7 bases; junction bases outside the gene matches: 7. From germline, CDR1 is SGDLS and CDR2 YYNGEE. This CDR3 spans 15 amino acids. CDR3 region: CASSVGGGDGQPQHF. The DNA for the CDR3 is TGTGCCAGCAGCGTAGGAGGGGGCGATGGCCAGCCCCAGCATTTT.

This chain connects TRBV6-9 to TRBJ2-7; D not certain. V was clipped by 2 bases and J by 0 bases, with 8 bases between them. The CDR3 is 14 residues long. Germline assignment: CDR1 MNHGY and CDR2 SVAAGI. CDR3 residues: CASSYLGNSYEQYF. In nucleotides, the CDR3 is TGTGCCAGCAGTTATCTGGGAAACTCCTACGAGCAGTACTTC.

This clonotype was observed a single time. The chain couples TRBV5-1 to TRBJ1-1, with TRBD1 matching 8 bases. The length of the CDR3 is 14 residues. J lost 1 base, V lost 4 bases, and 3 bases had no gene match. CDR1 SGHRS and CDR2 YFSETQ come from the germline V gene. The CDR3 DNA follows: TGCGCCAGCAGCCAGGGACAGGAGAACACTGAAGCTTTCTTT. Protein product: CASSQGQENTEAFF.

The rearrangement uses TRBV7-9 and TRBJ1-2; TRBD1 matches at 9 bases. The CDR3 is made up of 17 amino acids. Germline values: CDR1 SEHNR, CDR2 FQNEAQ (reference sequence). The J segment lost 5 bases and the V segment lost 1 base, leaving 11 bases of the junction unmatched. The CDR3 nucleotides read TGTGCCAGCAGCTTAGAGGGGGGACAGGGAATACGATATGGCTACACCTTC. Its translation: CASSLEGGQGIRYGYTF.

The V call is TRBV4-1, the J call TRBJ1-2; the match to TRBD1 covers 7 bases. The CDR3 contains 15 residues. The trim removed 7 bases at V and 9 bases at J, leaving 17 bases unmatched. Per the germline V gene, CDR1 is MGHRA and CDR2 is YSYEKL. The CDR3 bases are TGCGCCAGCAAGAATACAGGGGACGGGGCTGAGAGCTACACCTTC. Amino acids: CASKNTGDGAESYTF.

The chain couples TRBV5-4 to TRBJ2-5; no reliable D call. There are 14 residues in the CDR3. The germline V gene encodes CDR1 SGHNT and CDR2 YYREEE (reference sequence). V shed 3 bases and J shed 6 bases, with 15 bases lying between them. CDR3 sequence: CASSYATGSQTQYF. CDR3 in DNA: TGTGCCAGCAGCTACGCGACTGGCTCACAGACCCAGTACTTC.

The CDR3 sequence is CASSFGTVNQPQHF. For the CDR3, the DNA is TGTGCCAGCAGCTTCGGGACAGTCAATCAGCCCCAGCATTTT. The rearrangement joins TRBV5-8 to TRBJ1-5, with TRBD1 matching 7 bases. Germline V CDR1 and CDR2: SGHTS, YDEGEE. The trim removed 2 bases at V and 3 bases at J, leaving 2 bases unmatched. There are 14 residues in the CDR3.

The V call is TRBV3-1, the J call TRBJ2-7, with D unresolved. Looked up from germline, CDR1 is LGHDT and CDR2 is YNNKEL (reference sequence). The CDR3 sequence is 16 residues long. With 1 base removed from V and 0 bases from J, the gap between germline ends came to 13 bases. CDR3 in amino acids: CASSQAAPRSSYEQYF. CDR3 DNA sequence: TGTGCCAGCAGCCAAGCAGCACCGAGGAGCTCCTACGAGCAGTACTTC.

The chain recombines TRBV24-1 with TRBJ2-5; D gene unclear. V lost 3 bases, J lost 3 bases, and 7 bases lay in between. Germline CDR1 and CDR2: KGHDR and SFDVKD. CDR3 length equals 13 residues. For the CDR3, the DNA is TGTGCCACCAGTGATCCGCCCGAAGAGACCCAGTACTTC. This gives the protein CATSDPPEETQYF.

The chain combines TRBV30 with TRBJ2-3; the match to TRBD2 covers 15 bases. Germline CDR1 reads GTSNPN; CDR2 reads SVGIG (reference sequence). Trimming at V came to 5 bases and at J to 4 bases, leaving 1 base not matched to a gene. The CDR3 length is 14 residues. This CDR3 is CAWWTSGGADTQYF. The DNA for the CDR3 is TGTGCCTGGTGGACTAGCGGGGGGGCAGATACGCAGTATTTT. The full variable domain, its missing parts supplied by reference TRBV30 and TRBJ2-3, is SQTIHQWPATLVQPVGSPLSLECTVEGTSNPNLYWYRQAAGRGLQLLFYSVGIGQISSEVPQNLSASRPQDRQFILSSKKLLLSDSGFYLCAWWTSGGADTQYFGPGTRLTVL.

For the CDR3, the DNA is TGTGCCAGTAGTATCGTGGGACAGGGCTCCGAGCAGTACTTC. Translation: CASSIVGQGSEQYF. The chain uses TRBV19 and TRBJ2-7; the match to TRBD1 covers 9 bases. V was clipped by 3 bases and J by 6 bases; unmatched bases: 6. Germline CDR1 LNHDA, CDR2 SQIVND (reference sequence). The CDR3 covers 14 residues.

The gene calls are TRBV27 and TRBJ1-1, with D possibly being TRBD1 (5 bases). CDR3 length: 15 residues. The V and J ends lost 0 bases and 5 bases respectively, with 13 bases between them. Germline lookup yields CDR1 MNHEY and CDR2 SMNVEV (reference sequence). The CDR3 bases are TGTGCCAGCAGTTTATCAAACAGGCTGGGAACTGAAGCTTTCTTT. Translation gives CASSLSNRLGTEAFF.

The rearrangement uses TRBV29-1 and TRBJ2-1; 7 bases fit TRBD2. The CDR3 sequence is 17 residues long. With 4 bases clipped from V and 0 bases from J, the junction kept 12 bases outside the gene matches. Germline CDR1 reads SQVTM; CDR2 reads ANQGSEA. The DNA of the CDR3 is TGCAGCGTTGTGGGACTACAAAAACCGAGCTCCTACAATGAGCAGTTCTTC. Amino acids: CSVVGLQKPSSYNEQFF.

This rearrangement joins TRBV9 to TRBJ1-3, with 9 positions matching TRBD1. Germline-derived CDR1 and CDR2 are SGDLS and YYNGEE. The CDR3 is made up of 15 amino acids. The V gene end was trimmed by 4 bases and the J gene end by 4 bases; junction bases not matched to a gene: 6. The CDR3 region has the DNA TGTGCCAGCAGCATACAGGGGGCCCCCGGAAACACCATATATTTT. The encoded protein is CASSIQGAPGNTIYF.